This T cell receptor (beta chain) appears in the sequencing data of a study of blood T cell repertoires in COVID-19. Study background: Acute and convalescent COVID-19 samples came from the United States, Italy and Spain. PBMCs, B-cell-depleted T cells, or T cells provided the cDNA or gDNA that made up the material.

Methods used by the authors: For nucleated cells, counts were estimated from reference gene primer amplification. Produced via immunoSEQ multiplex PCR; TCRdb's table is partial and in-frame only. V and J calls and clone size are given by that table; D and trimming were obtained from the DNA. The data contain roughly 80,000 clones, about 85% of them singletons. The length of the CDR3 is 15 residues. CDR1 is SNHLY and CDR2 is FYNNEI in the germline V gene. With 7 bases clipped from V and 1 base from J, the junction kept 6 bases outside the gene matches. Sequencing was performed on peripheral blood. This chain connects TRBV2 to TRBJ1-1; TRBD1 agrees at 10 bases. The receptor comes from a woman in her seventies with acute or convalescent COVID-19. Here the CDR3 reads CASTRDRGRNTEAFF. CDR3 DNA sequence: TGTGCCAGCACCCGGGACAGGGGCAGGAACACTGAAGCTTTCTTT.